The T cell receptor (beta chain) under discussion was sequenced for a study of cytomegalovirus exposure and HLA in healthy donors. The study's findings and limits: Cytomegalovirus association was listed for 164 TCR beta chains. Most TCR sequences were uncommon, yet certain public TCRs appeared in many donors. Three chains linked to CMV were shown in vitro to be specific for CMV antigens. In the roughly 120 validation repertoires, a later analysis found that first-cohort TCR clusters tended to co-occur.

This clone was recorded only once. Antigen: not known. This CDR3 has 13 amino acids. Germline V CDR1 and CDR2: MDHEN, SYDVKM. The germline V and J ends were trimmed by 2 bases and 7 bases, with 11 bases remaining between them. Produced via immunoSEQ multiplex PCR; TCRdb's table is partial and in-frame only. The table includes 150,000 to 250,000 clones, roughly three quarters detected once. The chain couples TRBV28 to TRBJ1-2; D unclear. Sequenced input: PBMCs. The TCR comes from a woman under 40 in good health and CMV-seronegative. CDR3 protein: CASSLRVGSGYTF. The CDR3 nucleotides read TGTGCCAGCAGTTTAAGGGTAGGGAGTGGCTACACCTTC.